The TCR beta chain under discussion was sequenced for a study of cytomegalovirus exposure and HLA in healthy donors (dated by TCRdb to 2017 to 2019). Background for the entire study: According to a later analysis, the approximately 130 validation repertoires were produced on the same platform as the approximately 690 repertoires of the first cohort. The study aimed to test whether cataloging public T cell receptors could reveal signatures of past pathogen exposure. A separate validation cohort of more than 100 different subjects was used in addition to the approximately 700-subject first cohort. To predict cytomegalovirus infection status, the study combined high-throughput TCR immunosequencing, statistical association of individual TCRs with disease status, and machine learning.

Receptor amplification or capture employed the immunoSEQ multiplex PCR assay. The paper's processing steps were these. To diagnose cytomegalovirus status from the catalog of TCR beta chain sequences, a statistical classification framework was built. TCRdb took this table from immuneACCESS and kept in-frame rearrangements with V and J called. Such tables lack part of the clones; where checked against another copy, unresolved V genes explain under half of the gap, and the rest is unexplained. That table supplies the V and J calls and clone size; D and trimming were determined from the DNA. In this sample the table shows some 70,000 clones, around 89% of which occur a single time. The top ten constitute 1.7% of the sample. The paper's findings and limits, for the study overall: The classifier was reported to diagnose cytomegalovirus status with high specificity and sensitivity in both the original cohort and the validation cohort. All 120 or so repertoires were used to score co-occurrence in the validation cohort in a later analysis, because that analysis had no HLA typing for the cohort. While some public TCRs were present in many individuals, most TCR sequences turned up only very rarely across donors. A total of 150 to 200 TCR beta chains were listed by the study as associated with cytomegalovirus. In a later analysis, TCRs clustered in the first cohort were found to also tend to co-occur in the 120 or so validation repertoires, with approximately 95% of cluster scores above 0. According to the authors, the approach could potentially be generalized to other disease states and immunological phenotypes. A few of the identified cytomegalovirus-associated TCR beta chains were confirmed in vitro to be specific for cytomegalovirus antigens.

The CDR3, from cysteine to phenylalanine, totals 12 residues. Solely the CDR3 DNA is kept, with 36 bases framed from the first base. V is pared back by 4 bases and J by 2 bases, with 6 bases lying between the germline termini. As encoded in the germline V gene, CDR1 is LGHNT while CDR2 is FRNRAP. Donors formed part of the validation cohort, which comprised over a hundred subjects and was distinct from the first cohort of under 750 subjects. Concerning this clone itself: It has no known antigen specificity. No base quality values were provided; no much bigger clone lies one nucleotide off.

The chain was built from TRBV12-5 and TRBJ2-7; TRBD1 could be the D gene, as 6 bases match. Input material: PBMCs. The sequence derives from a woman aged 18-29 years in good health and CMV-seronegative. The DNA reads TGTGCTAGTGGTTGGGACACCTACGAGCAGTACTTC. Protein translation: CASGWDTYEQYF.